Shown below are 30 T cell receptor beta chains from a single sample sequenced in a study of sequential checkpoint blockade in melanoma. Treatment noted: randomized to nivolumab then ipilimumab (arm A) or the reverse (arm B). Some clones are missing from TCRdb's copy, which holds only in-frame ones; the method was immunoSEQ multiplex PCR. The sample has under 3,500 clones, approximately 21% seen once. The source was tumor tissue (inferred from file names), collected from a patient given nivolumab and ipilimumab in sequence. All receptors derive from a human patient with melanoma. Some clones in this sample may be carry-over from other donors' samples.

This chain uses TRBV30 with TRBJ1-4, with D hard to call. The CDR3 runs 13 residues. Looked up from germline, CDR1 is GTSNPN and CDR2 is SVGIG (reference sequence). The V and J ends lost 0 bases and 8 bases respectively, with 10 bases between them. CDR3 nucleotides: TGTGCCTGGAGTGTACACAGTGAGGAAAAACTGTTTTTT. Encoded protein: CAWSVHSEEKLFF. The whole variable domain, filled in from reference TRBV30 and TRBJ1-4, reads SQTIHQWPATLVQPVGSPLSLECTVEGTSNPNLYWYRQAAGRGLQLLFYSVGIGQISSEVPQNLSASRPQDRQFILSSKKLLLSDSGFYLCAWSVHSEEKLFFGSGTQLSVL.

In this sample, this clone turned up many times. The gene calls are TRBV11-3 and TRBJ1-5; D may be TRBD1 (5 bases). The V gene lost 5 bases and the J gene lost 0 bases, with 8 bases spanning the gap. From germline, CDR1 is SGHNT and CDR2 YENEEA. This CDR3 is 14 amino acids long. The CDR3 protein is CASSVGGSNQPQHF. The CDR3 DNA reads as TGTGCCAGCAGCGTGGGGGGTAGCAATCAGCCCCAGCATTTT. The full variable domain, completed using reference TRBV11-3 and TRBJ1-5, is EAGVVQSPRYKIIEKKQPVAFWCNPISGHNTLYWYLQNLGQGPELLIRYENEEAVDDSQLPKDRFSAERLKGVDSTLKIQPAELGDSAVYLCASSVGGSNQPQHFGDGTRLSIL.

The rearrangement joins TRBV11-3 to TRBJ2-5; TRBD2 agrees at 10 bases. The CDR3 runs 16 residues. J lost 7 bases, V lost 3 bases, and 11 bases had no gene match. Germline V lookup: CDR1 SGHNT, CDR2 YENEEA. As DNA, the CDR3 is TGTGCCAGCAGCTTTATTGTGGCTAGCGGGGGAGGGACCCAGTACTTC. It yields the protein CASSFIVASGGGTQYF.

This chain joins TRBV6-8 and TRBJ1-2; TRBD1 matches at 9 bases. CDR3 length equals 12 residues. The germline gives CDR1 MNHGY, CDR2 SAAAGT. V lost 7 bases, J lost 8 bases, and 5 bases stayed unmatched. In DNA form, the CDR3 reads TGTGCCAGCAACGGACAGGGGTTCGGCTACACCTTC. Amino acid sequence: CASNGQGFGYTF.

This clone is termed medium-sized. This chain links TRBV6-8 with TRBJ1-6; a weak D match, TRBD1 (6 bases). Germline V gives CDR1 MNHGY, CDR2 SAAAGT. There are 17 residues in the CDR3. V lost 5 bases to trimming and J lost 2 bases, with 16 bases between them. CDR3 residues: CASSQLRGIAYNSPLHF. In DNA, the CDR3 is TGTGCCAGCAGTCAACTCAGGGGAATTGCCTATAATTCACCCCTCCACTTT.

This clone has a handful of counts. The chain carries TRBV6-8 and TRBJ1-5; no clear D. CDR1 is MNHGY and CDR2 is SAAAGT in the germline V gene. The length of the CDR3 is 17 residues. Trimming cost V 0 bases and J 1 base, with 13 bases left between them. For the CDR3, the DNA is TGTGCCAGCAGTTACTCGATGGGCAGCCCGAGCAATCAGCCCCAGCATTTT. Translating gives CASSYSMGSPSNQPQHF.

By its share, this clone is medium-sized. The rearrangement links TRBV4-1 to TRBJ1-3; no firm D call. The CDR3 has 15 amino acids. The V end lost 0 bases, the J end lost 3 bases, and 9 bases lay between the germline ends. CDR1 MGHRA and CDR2 YSYEKL come from the germline V gene. CDR3: CASSQDSAFGNTIYF. In nucleotides, the CDR3 is TGCGCCAGCAGCCAAGACTCCGCCTTTGGAAACACCATATATTTT.

This chain connects TRBV19 to TRBJ2-7, with 9 positions matching TRBD1. V shed 1 base and J 3 bases; nucleotides not matched to a gene: 4. CDR1 and CDR2 (germline): LNHDA, SQIVND (reference sequence). The CDR3 spans 15 residues. In DNA, the CDR3 is TGTGCCAGTAGTATAGTTGGGACAGGGAGCTACGAGCAGTACTTC. The encoded protein is CASSIVGTGSYEQYF.

This clone was seen repeatedly, ten times or more. The V and J genes are TRBV11-3 and TRBJ1-1; D perhaps matches TRBD1 (6 bases). Trimming cost V 4 bases and J 1 base, with 10 bases left between them. The CDR3 runs 14 residues. Looked up from germline, CDR1 is SGHNT and CDR2 is YENEEA. The CDR3 spells CASSSGQKNTEAFF. The CDR3 region has the DNA TGTGCCAGCAGCTCCGGACAGAAGAACACTGAAGCTTTCTTT.

This clone is large within its sample. The V call is TRBV14, the J call TRBJ1-4; D gene unclear. Germline loops: CDR1 SGHDN, CDR2 FVKESK. V gave up 1 base and J gave up 15 bases, with 15 bases separating them. This CDR3 spans 13 amino acids. The CDR3 DNA reads TGTGCCAGCAGCCAAGGAGGACCCTCGGAGGTGTTTTTT. As protein: CASSQGGPSEVFF.

The chain recombines TRBV1 with TRBJ2-5; TRBD2 reflects the table's D call only, with no check against the DNA. TRBV1 is noted as a pseudogene. This CDR3 has 15 amino acids. Here the CDR3 reads CTSRIGLALQETQYF. DNA of the CDR3: TGCACCAGCAGAATCGGACTAGCCCTTCAAGAGACCCAGTACTTC.

This clone was observed a handful of times. The chain combines TRBV11-3 with TRBJ2-3; 11 bases fit TRBD2. Germline-derived CDR1 and CDR2 are SGHNT and YENEEA. V trimming: 5 bases; J trimming: 2 bases; junction bases outside the gene matches: 9. CDR3 size: 17 residues. The CDR3 is CASSLLAGAPLTDTQYF. CDR3 DNA sequence: TGTGCCAGCAGCCTACTAGCGGGGGCCCCGCTCACAGATACGCAGTATTTT.

The sample holds a few counts of this clone. The gene calls are TRBV12-5 and TRBJ2-5; perhaps D is TRBD1 or TRBD2 (6 bases each). The length of the CDR3 is 13 residues. The germline CDR1 and CDR2 sequences are LGHNT and FRNRAP. As DNA, the CDR3 is TGTGCCAGCGGACTAACAGGGCTGGAGACCCAGTACTTC. Protein product: CASGLTGLETQYF.

By frequency in the sample, this clone is medium-sized. This rearrangement joins TRBV6-8 to TRBJ2-1; 7 bases fit TRBD1. CDR1 and CDR2 (germline): MNHGY, SAAAGT. CDR3 length equals 12 residues. The ends lost 6 bases at V and 9 bases at J; junction bases unmatched: 5. CDR3 loop: CASSPTGTEQFF. The CDR3 DNA reads as TGTGCCAGCAGCCCGACAGGGACTGAGCAGTTCTTC.

The V call is TRBV19, the J call TRBJ2-5, with a tentative D call TRBD2 (7 bases). This CDR3 has 16 amino acids. V was clipped by 5 bases and J by 5 bases, with 21 bases between them. Germline V CDR1 and CDR2: LNHDA, SQIVND (reference sequence). The CDR3 DNA reads as TGTGCCAGTAGTGGGTCTCGGCGGGGGCTGGTGGAGACCCAGTACTTC. It specifies CASSGSRRGLVETQYF. Based on the CDR3 plus reference TRBV19 and TRBJ2-5, the full variable domain is DGGITQSPKYLFRKEGQNVTLSCEQNLNHDAMYWYRQDPGQGLRLIYYSQIVNDFQKGDIAEGYSVSREKKESFPLTVTSAQKNPTAFYLCASSGSRRGLVETQYFGPGTRLLVL.

This clone showed up just a few times. J is TRBJ1-1 and V is TRBV6-8; D call uncertain. V was trimmed by 6 bases and J by 1 base, leaving 9 bases between them. The CDR3 consists of 13 residues. The germline CDR1 and CDR2 sequences are MNHGY and SAAAGT. CDR3 sequence (DNA): TGTGCCAGCAGGCCTACAAGGAACACTGAAGCTTTCTTT. Protein: CASRPTRNTEAFF.

This clone is labeled medium-sized. The gene calls are TRBV6-8 and TRBJ1-1; D is ambiguous. Germline V CDR1 and CDR2: MNHGY, SAAAGT. The CDR3 is 14 residues long. The V end was cut by 2 bases, the J end by 0 bases, with 7 bases between. The DNA of the CDR3 is TGTGCCAGCAGTTACCTACGGATGAACACTGAAGCTTTCTTT. Amino acids: CASSYLRMNTEAFF.

This clone showed up just a few times. CDR3 in DNA: TGTGCCAGCACGGCACCTAACTATGGCTACACCTTC. Translating gives CASTAPNYGYTF. This chain links TRBV9 with TRBJ1-2, with D unclear. V lost 6 bases to trimming and J lost 0 bases, with 6 bases between them. There are 12 residues in the CDR3. CDR1 and CDR2 from the germline V gene are SGDLS and YYNGEE.

This clone turned up a few times. The chain is built from TRBV6-8 and TRBJ1-1; no definite D call. Trimming pared 5 bases from V and 8 bases from J, leaving 12 bases between. This CDR3 has 12 amino acids. The germline V gene has CDR1 MNHGY and CDR2 SAAAGT. CDR3 nucleotide sequence: TGTGCCAGCAGTCACGGCATTGGAGAAGCTTTCTTT. This encodes CASSHGIGEAFF.

By proportion, this clone is medium-sized (0.01 to 0.1%). The V and J genes are TRBV6-8 and TRBJ1-2, with unresolved D. V was shortened by 0 bases and J by 5 bases, with 13 bases between the two germline ends. This CDR3 has 15 amino acids. Germline V gene lookup returns CDR1 MNHGY and CDR2 SAAAGT. CDR3 in amino acids: CASSYSPALEYGYTF. CDR3 in DNA: TGTGCCAGCAGTTACTCGCCGGCTTTGGAATATGGCTACACCTTC.

This chain links TRBV14 with TRBJ1-6; maybe TRBD1 (5 bases). V dropped 4 bases and J dropped 7 bases, with 14 bases sitting between them. The CDR3 totals 15 residues. Germline-derived CDR1 and CDR2 are SGHDN and FVKESK. DNA for the CDR3: TGTGCCAGCAGCCCCCTCGGGGGGGGAAATTCACCCCTCCACTTT. Amino acid sequence: CASSPLGGGNSPLHF. The variable domain in full, completed from reference TRBV14 and TRBJ1-6, reads EAGVTQFPSHSVIEKGQTVTLRCDPISGHDNLYWYRRVMGKEIKFLLHFVKESKQDESGMPNNRFLAERTGGTYSTLKVQPAELEDSGVYFCASSPLGGGNSPLHFGNGTRLTVT.

The chain recombines TRBV7-2 with TRBJ1-5; D is uncertain. This CDR3 spans 13 amino acids. Germline assignment: CDR1 SGHTA and CDR2 FQGNSA. V was pared by 1 base and J by 7 bases, with 8 bases between. In DNA, the CDR3 is TGTGCCAGCAGCTTAGGTCCCAGCCAGCCCCAGCATTTT. It translates to CASSLGPSQPQHF.

V is TRBV4-1 and J is TRBJ2-6; TRBD2 aligns across 7 bases. This CDR3 has 16 amino acids. Germline CDR1 and CDR2: MGHRA and YSYEKL. Losses at the gene ends were 6 bases for V and 2 bases for J; bases not matched to a gene: 7. CDR3 region: CASRQAGTTGANVLTF. DNA of the CDR3: TGCGCCAGCAGACAGGCGGGGACTACTGGGGCCAACGTCCTGACTTTC.

This clone has ten or more counts. The V gene is TRBV11-3, the J gene TRBJ2-7; tentatively, D is TRBD2 (6 bases). The CDR3 totals 14 residues. V lost 4 bases, J lost 3 bases, and 13 bases lay in between. Germline loops: CDR1 SGHNT, CDR2 YENEEA. CDR3 nucleotides: TGTGCCAGCAGCTCGGGGGTTCCCTACTACGAGCAGTACTTC. As protein: CASSSGVPYYEQYF.

In its sample, this clone was seen a few times. The J gene is TRBJ2-2, the V gene TRBV6-8, with 9 nucleotides matching TRBD1. Germline V lookup: CDR1 MNHGY, CDR2 SAAAGT. After removal of 4 bases from V and 5 bases from J, the junction contained 2 bases not matched to a gene. This CDR3 has 14 amino acids. The CDR3 DNA reads TGTGCCAGCAGTTCCGGACAGGGGACCGGGGAGCTGTTTTTT. Its protein product is CASSSGQGTGELFF.

This clone has a handful of counts. In DNA form, the CDR3 reads TGTGCCAGCAGTTACTCCCCCCCTAGCGGGATTTACAATGAGCAGTTCTTC. It is translated as CASSYSPPSGIYNEQFF. The chain has TRBV6-8 and TRBJ2-1, with 9 bases that match TRBD2. The CDR3 has 17 amino acids. Per germline, CDR1 MNHGY and CDR2 SAAAGT. The trim removed 0 bases at V and 4 bases at J, leaving 7 bases unmatched.

This clone appeared a few times. This chain joins TRBV11-3 and TRBJ1-4; TRBD1 is a possible D gene (5 bases). The CDR3 contains 17 residues. Between the trimmed V and J ends, which lost 1 base and 1 base, there was a span of 13 bases. The V gene's germline CDR1 is SGHNT and CDR2 YENEEA. The CDR3 sequence is CASSLVGRVGTNEKLFF. The CDR3 coding sequence is TGTGCCAGCAGCTTAGTGGGCAGGGTGGGAACTAATGAAAAACTGTTTTTT. The variable domain in full, with the rest retrieved from reference TRBV11-3 and TRBJ1-4, is EAGVVQSPRYKIIEKKQPVAFWCNPISGHNTLYWYLQNLGQGPELLIRYENEEAVDDSQLPKDRFSAERLKGVDSTLKIQPAELGDSAVYLCASSLVGRVGTNEKLFFGSGTQLSVL.

The chain has TRBV18 and TRBJ2-7; weak D call: TRBD2 (6 bases). The V gene lost 5 bases and the J gene lost 2 bases, with 16 bases spanning the gap. The germline V gene has CDR1 KGHSH and CDR2 LQKENI. The CDR3 contains 15 residues. CDR3 DNA sequence: TGTGCCAGCTCAGCCCCCGGAGGGGCGACCTACGAGCAGTACTTC. Encoded protein: CASSAPGGATYEQYF.

The rearrangement uses TRBV6-8 and TRBJ2-1; unclear D gene. CDR1 is MNHGY and CDR2 is SAAAGT in the germline V gene. CDR3 length: 13 residues. Between the trimmed V and J ends, which lost 11 bases and 10 bases, there was a span of 21 bases. The CDR3 here is CAGSLRVAGEQFF. Here the CDR3 DNA reads TGTGCCGGATCCCTTAGGGTGGCCGGCGAGCAGTTCTTC.

By share, this clone counts as medium-sized. V and J are TRBV10-3 and TRBJ2-1; 7 bases match TRBD1. Germline V gene lookup returns CDR1 ENHRY and CDR2 SYGVKD. The V gene end was trimmed by 0 bases and the J gene end by 7 bases; junction bases not matched to a gene: 9. CDR3 length: 16 amino acids. As DNA, the CDR3 is TGTGCCATCAGTGAGTCGAAGGGGGCCGGGTGGAATGAGCAGTTCTTC. It codes for CAISESKGAGWNEQFF.